This paragraph covers one T cell receptor beta chain sequence. What it recognizes is unknown. An Oncomine TCR Beta short-read assay was used to sequence the DNA from cultured CD4+ T cells. TCRdb ran MiXCR on the PCR reads and lists one entry per CDR3 protein. The sample gives about 12,000 distinct CDR3 sequences, 75% of which show up once; 10% is in the top ten. The CDR3 runs to 13 residues. V lost 3 bases to trimming and J lost 5 bases, with 5 bases between them. Germline V gene data show CDR1 as SGHTA and CDR2 as FQGNSA. The data stem from a study of vaccination and CD4 T cells after COVID-19. Treatment in this sample: roughly 10-day PBMC culture with coronavirus spike peptide pools or control peptides (ViraFEST assay). Using peptide pools, antigen-specific T cells were expanded in ViraFEST before TCRs were sequenced.

This clonotype was sampled from a human donor who had recovered from COVID-19. The sequencing input was CD4+ T cells from blood, cultured in vitro. The chain employs TRBV7-2 and TRBJ1-6; no reliable D call. The CDR3 DNA follows: TGTGCCAGCAGCTTCGGCAATAATTCACCCCTCCACTTT. Its protein is CASSFGNNSPLHF. Full variable domain (remainder filled in from reference TRBV7-2 and TRBJ1-6): GAGVSQSPSNKVTEKGKDVELRCDPISGHTALYWYRQSLGQGLEFLIYFQGNSAPDKSGLPSDRFSAERTGGSVSTLTIQRTQQEDSAVYLCASSFGNNSPLHFGNGTRLTVT.